This TCR beta chain originates from a study of T cells in localized non-small cell lung cancer. Study observations and caveats: Longer overall survival accompanied higher blood T cell density. Of the tissues analyzed, uninvolved adjacent lung showed maximal T cell clonality, greater than tumor. Appearing in adjacent lung were a median roughly 57 of the top 100 tumor clones.

The CDR3 is 14 residues long. The germline V gene has CDR1 MNHEY and CDR2 SMNVEV (reference sequence). V lost 9 bases to trimming and J lost 7 bases, with 21 bases between them. Assay used: immunoSEQ multiplex PCR; TCRdb lists only in-frame clones, some missing. The profile covers more than 25,000 clones, with about 91% appearing a single time and less than 6% taken by the ten largest. With regard to this clone: Antigen unknown.

This sample comprised PBMCs, obtained before any cancer treatment. The V and J genes are TRBV27 and TRBJ1-1, with D hard to call. The clonotype originates from a man aged 40-75 years with stage II lung adenocarcinoma. The CDR3 DNA is TGTGCCAGGAACCTGACTTGCAACGGCGATGAAGCTTTCTTT. Its protein is CARNLTCNGDEAFF.